This note documents a single T cell receptor beta chain sequence. PCR primers comprised 60 Vbeta and 13 Jbeta primers. Clones were read by immunoSEQ multiplex PCR, and TCRdb kept only the in-frame ones, dropping some. The repertoire consists of roughly 200,000 clones, with about 80% occurring once and the leading ten covering approximately 2.5%. This entry belongs to a study of cytomegalovirus exposure and HLA in healthy donors. The CDR3 contains 14 residues. V lost 4 bases, J lost 2 bases, and 4 bases stayed unmatched. The germline V gene has CDR1 MNHEY and CDR2 SVGAGI. Source material: PBMCs. The genes are TRBV6-5 and TRBJ1-1; TRBD1 agrees at 7 bases. This TCR derives from a man aged 60-69 years in good health and CMV-seronegative. The CDR3 DNA sequence: TGTGCCAGCAGTTGGACAGGTGGAAACACTGAAGCTTTCTTT. This encodes CASSWTGGNTEAFF.